The table lists the clone carrying this TCR beta chain with many counts. Its cognate antigen is unknown. These data belong to a study of regulatory T cells in long-lasting Graves disease. In the study overall: Those Graves' patients who were newly diagnosed had been on antithyroid drugs under 3 months.

Regarding the study as a whole: Repertoires from persistent disease leaned toward TRBV28, TRBJ1-2 and TRBJ2-5.

Construction of TCR beta libraries relied on iRepertoire HTBI primers and on Arm-PCR targeting CDR3 regions. TCRdb redid the calling of the multiplex PCR reads with MiXCR, one entry per CDR3 protein. The table has under 250,000 distinct CDR3 sequences, roughly a fifth seen once; the top ten hold 12%. Time point given: newly diagnosed GD, antithyroid drugs for less than 3 months. Making the TCR library involved RNA that had been extracted from PBMCs. CDR1 is SNHLY, CDR2 FYNNEI, per germline. V lost 0 bases and J lost 7; bases outside the gene matches: 9. The CDR3 spans 16 residues. This same sample was also taken into another study, of T cells in Graves' hyperthyroidism and ophthalmopathy.

The sequence was collected from a woman aged 30 to 39 with Graves disease. The material sequenced was peripheral blood mononuclear cells (PBMCs), taken at new diagnosis, from a patient treated with antithyroid drugs. The rearrangement links TRBV2 to TRBJ1-2; 9 nucleotides line up with TRBD1. For the CDR3, the DNA is TGTGCCAGCAGTGAAGCCGGCCGACAGGGGGGTTTTGGCTACACCTTC. Amino acids: CASSEAGRQGGFGYTF.